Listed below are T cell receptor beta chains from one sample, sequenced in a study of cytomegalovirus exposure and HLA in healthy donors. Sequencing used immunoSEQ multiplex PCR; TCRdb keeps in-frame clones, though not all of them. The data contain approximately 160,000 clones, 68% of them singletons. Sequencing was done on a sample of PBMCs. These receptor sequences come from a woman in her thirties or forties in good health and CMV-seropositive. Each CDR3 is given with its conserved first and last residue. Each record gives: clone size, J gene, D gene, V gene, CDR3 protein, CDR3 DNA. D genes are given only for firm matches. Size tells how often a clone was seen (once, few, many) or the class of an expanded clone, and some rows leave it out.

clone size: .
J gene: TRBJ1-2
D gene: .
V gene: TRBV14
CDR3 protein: CASSHSGGYFNYGYTF
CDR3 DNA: TGTGCCAGCAGCCACAGCGGCGGGTACTTTAACTATGGCTACACCTTC

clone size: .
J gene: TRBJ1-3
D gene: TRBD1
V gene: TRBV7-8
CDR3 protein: CASSLASRTGGRDTIYF
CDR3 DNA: TGTGCCAGCAGCTTAGCCTCGAGGACAGGGGGCCGGGACACCATATATTTT

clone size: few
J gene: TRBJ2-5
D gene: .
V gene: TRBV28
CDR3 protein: CASRLTDIQETQYF
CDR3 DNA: TGTGCCAGCAGACTCACGGACATACAAGAGACCCAGTACTTC

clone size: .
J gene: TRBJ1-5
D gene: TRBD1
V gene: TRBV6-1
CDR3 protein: CASSGADRVKNQPQHF
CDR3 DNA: TGTGCCAGCAGTGGAGCGGACAGGGTGAAAAATCAGCCCCAGCATTTT

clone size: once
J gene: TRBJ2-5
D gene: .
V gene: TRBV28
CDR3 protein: CASSPQTGFQETQYF
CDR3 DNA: TGTGCCAGCAGTCCACAGACAGGATTTCAAGAGACCCAGTACTTC

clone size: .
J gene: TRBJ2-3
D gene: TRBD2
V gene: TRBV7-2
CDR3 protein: CASSAGGTGDTQYF
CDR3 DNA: TGTGCCAGCAGCGCGGGGGGGACGGGGGATACGCAGTATTTT

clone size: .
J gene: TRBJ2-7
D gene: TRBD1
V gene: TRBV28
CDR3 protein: CASRSPGGRYEQYF
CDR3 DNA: TGTGCCAGCAGGTCTCCAGGGGGCAGGTACGAGCAGTACTTC

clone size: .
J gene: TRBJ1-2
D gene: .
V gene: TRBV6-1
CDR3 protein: CASSEYRNYGYTF
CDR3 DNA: TGTGCCAGCAGTGAATACAGAAACTATGGCTACACCTTC

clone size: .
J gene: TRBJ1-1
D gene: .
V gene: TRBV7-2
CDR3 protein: CASSLEGWGNTNTEAFF
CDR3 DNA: TGTGCCAGCAGCTTAGAGGGATGGGGCAATACGAACACTGAAGCTTTCTTT

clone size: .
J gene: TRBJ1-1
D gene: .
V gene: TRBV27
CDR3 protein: CASSLSAGETEAFF
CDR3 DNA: TGTGCCAGCAGTTTATCCGCGGGGGAAACTGAAGCTTTCTTT

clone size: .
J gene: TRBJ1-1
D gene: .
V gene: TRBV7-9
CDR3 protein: CASSLASDTEAFF
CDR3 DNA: TGTGCCAGCAGCTTAGCTAGTGACACTGAAGCTTTCTTT

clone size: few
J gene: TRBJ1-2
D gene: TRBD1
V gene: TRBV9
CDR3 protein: CASSVEVGRTGSLYGYTF
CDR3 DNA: TGTGCCAGCAGCGTAGAAGTTGGTCGGACAGGGAGCCTTTATGGCTACACCTTC

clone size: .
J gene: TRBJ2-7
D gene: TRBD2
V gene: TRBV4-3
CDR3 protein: CASSQDRGEAYEQYF
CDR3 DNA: TGCGCCAGCAGCCAAGATCGGGGGGAAGCCTACGAGCAGTACTTC

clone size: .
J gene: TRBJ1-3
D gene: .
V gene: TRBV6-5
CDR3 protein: CASSLGSGNTIYF
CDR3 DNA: TGTGCCAGCAGCCTCGGCTCTGGAAACACCATATATTTT

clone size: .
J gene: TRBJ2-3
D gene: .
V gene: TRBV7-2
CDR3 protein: CASSLNSGGDTQYF
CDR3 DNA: TGTGCCAGCAGCTTAAATAGCGGAGGAGATACGCAGTATTTT

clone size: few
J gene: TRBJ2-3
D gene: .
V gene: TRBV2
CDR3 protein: CASRPRGDTQYF
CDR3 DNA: TGTGCCAGCAGGCCCAGGGGTGATACGCAGTATTTT

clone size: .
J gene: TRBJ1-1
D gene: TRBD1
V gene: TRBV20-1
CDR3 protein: CSAAGTARLSF
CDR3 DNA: TGCAGTGCCGCTGGGACAGCCCGGCTTTCTTTT

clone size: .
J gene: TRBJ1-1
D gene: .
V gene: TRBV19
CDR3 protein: CASSPSPELKNTEAFF
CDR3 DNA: TGTGCCAGTAGTCCTTCGCCGGAGCTTAAGAACACTGAAGCTTTCTTT

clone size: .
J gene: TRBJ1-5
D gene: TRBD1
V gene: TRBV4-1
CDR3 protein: CASSRGQGGNQPQHF
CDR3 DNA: TGCGCCAGCAGTCGAGGACAGGGCGGCAATCAGCCCCAGCATTTT

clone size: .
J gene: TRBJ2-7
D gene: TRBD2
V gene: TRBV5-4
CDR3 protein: CASSSPGLTYEQYF
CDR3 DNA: TGTGCCAGCAGCTCTCCGGGACTAACCTACGAGCAGTACTTC

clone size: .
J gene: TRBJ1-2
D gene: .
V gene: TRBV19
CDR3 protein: CASSSLDRIYGYTF
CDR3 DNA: TGTGCCAGTAGTTCCCTCGACAGAATCTATGGCTACACCTTC

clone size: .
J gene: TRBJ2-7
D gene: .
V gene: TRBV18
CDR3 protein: CASSINPGSYEQYF
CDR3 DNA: TGTGCCAGCTCAATCAACCCGGGTTCCTACGAGCAGTACTTC

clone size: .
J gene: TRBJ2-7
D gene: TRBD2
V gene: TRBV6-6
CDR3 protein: CASSYSIAGGDHEQYF
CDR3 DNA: TGTGCCAGCAGTTACTCGATAGCGGGAGGGGACCACGAGCAGTACTTC

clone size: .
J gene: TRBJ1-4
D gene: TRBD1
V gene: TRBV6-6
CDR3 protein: CASSDRQGAVEKLFF
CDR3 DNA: TGTGCCAGCAGTGACAGACAGGGGGCGGTTGAAAAACTGTTTTTT

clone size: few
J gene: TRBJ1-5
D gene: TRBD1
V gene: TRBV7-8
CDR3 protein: CASSLVRGRVQGQPQHF
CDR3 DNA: TGTGCCAGCAGCTTAGTCAGGGGGCGGGTACAGGGTCAGCCCCAGCATTTT

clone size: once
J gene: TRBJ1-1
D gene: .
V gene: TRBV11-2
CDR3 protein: CASSLDQGNSDTEAFF
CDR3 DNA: TGTGCCAGCAGCTTAGATCAGGGGAACAGTGACACTGAAGCTTTCTTT

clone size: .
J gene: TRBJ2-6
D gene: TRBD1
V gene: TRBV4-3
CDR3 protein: CASSTTTGAGANVLTF
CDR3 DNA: TGCGCCAGCAGCACCACTACAGGGGCTGGGGCCAACGTCCTGACTTTC

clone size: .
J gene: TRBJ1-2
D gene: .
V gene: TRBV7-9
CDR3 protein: CASRRGIYGYTF
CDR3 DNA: TGTGCCAGCCGGCGGGGCATCTATGGCTACACCTTC

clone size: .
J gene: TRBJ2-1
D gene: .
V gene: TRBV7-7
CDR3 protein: CASSLGRGSYNEQFF
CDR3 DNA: TGTGCTAGCAGCTTAGGTAGGGGTTCCTACAATGAGCAGTTCTTC

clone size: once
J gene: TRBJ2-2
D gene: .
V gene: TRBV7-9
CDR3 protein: CASSIHRPTNTGELFF
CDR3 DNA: TGTGCCAGCAGCATACACAGACCCACGAACACCGGGGAGCTGTTTTTT

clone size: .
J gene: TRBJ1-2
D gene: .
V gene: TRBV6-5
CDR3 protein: CASSYSGSGGPYGYTF
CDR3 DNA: TGTGCCAGCAGTTACTCTGGGAGCGGGGGTCCCTATGGCTACACCTTC

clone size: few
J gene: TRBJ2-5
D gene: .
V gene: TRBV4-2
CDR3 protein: CASSQDTDPTATQYF
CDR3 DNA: TGTGCCAGCAGCCAAGATACGGATCCGACAGCCACCCAGTACTTC

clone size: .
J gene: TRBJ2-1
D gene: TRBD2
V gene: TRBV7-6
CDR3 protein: CASNKWGTSGGTYNEQFF
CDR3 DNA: TGTGCCAGCAACAAGTGGGGGACTAGCGGGGGAACCTACAATGAGCAGTTCTTC

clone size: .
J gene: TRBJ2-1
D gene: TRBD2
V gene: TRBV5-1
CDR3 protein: CASSFGGKAGGLYNEQFF
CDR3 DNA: TGCGCCAGCAGCTTCGGTGGGAAAGCGGGGGGCCTATACAATGAGCAGTTCTTC

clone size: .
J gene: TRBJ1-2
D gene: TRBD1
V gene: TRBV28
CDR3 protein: CASRVIQGRYGYTF
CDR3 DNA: TGTGCCAGCAGGGTAATACAGGGGCGCTATGGCTACACCTTC

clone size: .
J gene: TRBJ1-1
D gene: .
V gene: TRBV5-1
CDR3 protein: CASSLVETNTEAFF
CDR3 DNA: TGCGCCAGCAGCTTGGTGGAGACGAACACTGAAGCTTTCTTT

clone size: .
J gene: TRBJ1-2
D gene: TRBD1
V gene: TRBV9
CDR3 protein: CASRAEGAVYGYTF
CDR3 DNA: TGTGCCAGCCGGGCCGAGGGGGCAGTCTATGGCTACACCTTC